This TCR beta chain was observed in a study of CXCR3-negative and CXCR3-positive naive CD8 T cells. Triplicate sorting captured about 300,000 cells each from every CD8+ T cell subset. Each TRB cDNA library was prepared by 5' RACE (with UMI labels). Using the 5' RACE reads, TCRdb records one entry per CDR3 protein without DNA. The listing contains some 130,000 distinct CDR3 sequences. The clonotype was recovered from a human donor in good health. Some clones in this sample may be carry-over from other donors' samples. Sequenced input: naive CXCR3- CD8+ T cells from blood. Subset defined: CD45RO-CCR7+CD27+CD95- naive CD8+ T cells lacking CXCR3 (TNR3-).

The CDR3 reads CASSSRVAGNQPQHF. V usage is TRBV7-2 and J usage is TRBJ1-5. The CDR3 has 15 residues. The germline V gene encodes CDR1 SGHTA and CDR2 FQGNSA. The full variable domain, rest sourced from reference TRBV7-2 and TRBJ1-5, is GAGVSQSPSNKVTEKGKDVELRCDPISGHTALYWYRQSLGQGLEFLIYFQGNSAPDKSGLPSDRFSAERTGGSVSTLTIQRTQQEDSAVYLCASSSRVAGNQPQHFGDGTRLSIL.